Described below is a single TCR beta chain sequence and its context. What it binds is not known. The study sequenced cultured CD4+ T cell DNA using the Oncomine TCR Beta short-read assay. TCRdb reprocessed the PCR reads via MiXCR and lists one record per CDR3 protein. This table has approximately 2,800 distinct CDR3 sequences, 84% appearing once. The record originates from a study of vaccination and CD4 T cells after COVID-19. Overall study context: Each control was exposed to a CEFX pool, an HIV-1 Nef pool, or no peptide at all.

Treatment indicated: approximately 9-day PBMC culture with coronavirus spike peptide pools or control peptides (ViraFEST assay). Sequencing input: CD4+ T cells from blood, cultured in vitro. The TCR comes from a human donor who had recovered from COVID-19.

The CDR3, as DNA: TGCGCCAGCAGCTTGGATACAGGGAACAATCAGCCCCAGCATTTT. Translation: CASSLDTGNNQPQHF. V gene TRBV5-1 combines with J gene TRBJ1-5; D is possibly TRBD1 (6 bases). Germline assignment: CDR1 SGHRS and CDR2 YFSETQ. CDR3 size: 15 residues. V was clipped by 0 bases and J by 3 bases, with 10 bases between them.